This is a list of T cell receptor beta chains from one sample in a study of blood T cells in healthy people across ages. MiXCR, run by TCRdb on the 5' RACE reads, gives a single entry per CDR3 protein. Of 250,000 to 300,000 distinct CDR3 sequences in the sample, roughly a quarter were seen once. Sequenced sample: blood. All receptors derive from a woman in her 70s in good health. Both conserved end residues are part of each CDR3. Fields, in order: CDR3 protein, V gene, D gene. A D gene is named only where the DNA matches it firmly.

CSAGKQGATSTFGYTF,TRBV20-1,TRBD1
CSARGQDYSNQPQHF,TRBV20-1,NA
CASSFHPGRSGNTIYF,TRBV7-6,NA
CASSADRGNEKLFF,TRBV9,TRBD1
CAITRDGNYGYTF,TRBV10-3,NA
CASSLTGGPYEQYF,TRBV5-1,TRBD2
CASSLGGTTENIQYF,TRBV5-4,NA
CASSFGLGETQYF,TRBV7-2,TRBD2
CASSPRASYNEQFF,TRBV7-2,NA
CASNGQGVYGYTF,TRBV12-3/TRBV12-4,TRBD1
CASSVAAQGRSYEQYF,TRBV9,NA
CASSQDGQGAGVATNEKLFF,TRBV4-1,TRBD1
CSAREGYAAGREQFF,TRBV20-1,NA
CASSAGFSLEQYF,TRBV18,NA
CSVAAGGLYNEQFF,TRBV29-1,TRBD2
CASLPKPGLNNEQFF,TRBV7-9,TRBD2
CASSWGPNGEQYF,TRBV5-1,NA
CSAPAASGSINEQFF,TRBV20-1,TRBD2
CASSQGTNSETQYF,TRBV18,NA